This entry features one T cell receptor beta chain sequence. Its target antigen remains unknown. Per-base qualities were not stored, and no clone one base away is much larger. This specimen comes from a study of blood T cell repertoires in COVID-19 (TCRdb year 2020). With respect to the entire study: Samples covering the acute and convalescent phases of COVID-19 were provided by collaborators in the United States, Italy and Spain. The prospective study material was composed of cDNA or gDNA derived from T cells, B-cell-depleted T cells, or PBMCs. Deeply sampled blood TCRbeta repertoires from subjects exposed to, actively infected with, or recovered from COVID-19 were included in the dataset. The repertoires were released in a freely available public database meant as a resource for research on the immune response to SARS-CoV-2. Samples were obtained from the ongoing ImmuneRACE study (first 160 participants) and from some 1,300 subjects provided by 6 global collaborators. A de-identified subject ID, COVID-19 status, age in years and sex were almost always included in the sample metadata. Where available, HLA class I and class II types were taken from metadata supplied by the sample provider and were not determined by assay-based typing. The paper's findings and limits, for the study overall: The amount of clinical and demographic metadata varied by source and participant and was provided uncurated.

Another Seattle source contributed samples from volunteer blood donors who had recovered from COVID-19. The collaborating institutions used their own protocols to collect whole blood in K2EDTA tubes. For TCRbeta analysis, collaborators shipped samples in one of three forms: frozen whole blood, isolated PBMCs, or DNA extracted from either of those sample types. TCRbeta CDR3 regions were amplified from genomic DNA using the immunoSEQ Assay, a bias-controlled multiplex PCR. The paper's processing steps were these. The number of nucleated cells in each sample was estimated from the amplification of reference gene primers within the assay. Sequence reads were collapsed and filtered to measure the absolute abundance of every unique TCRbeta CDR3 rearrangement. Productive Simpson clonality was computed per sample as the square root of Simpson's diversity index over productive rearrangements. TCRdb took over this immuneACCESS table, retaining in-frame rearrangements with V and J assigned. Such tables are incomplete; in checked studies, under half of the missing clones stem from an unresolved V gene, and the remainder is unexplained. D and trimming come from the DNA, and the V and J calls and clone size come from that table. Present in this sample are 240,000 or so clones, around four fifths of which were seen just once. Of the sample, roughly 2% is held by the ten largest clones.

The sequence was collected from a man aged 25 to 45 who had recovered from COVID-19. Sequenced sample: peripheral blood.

The base sequence is TGTGCCTCACAGAAGTCCCGGGACAGGGCAATCGAAAACTACGAGCAGTACTTC. Translation gives CASQKSRDRAIENYEQYF. The V and J segments used are TRBV30 and TRBJ2-7, with 9 bases aligning to TRBD1. The CDR1 and CDR2 encoded by the germline V gene (reference sequence) are GTSNPN and SVGIG. The CDR3 numbers 18 residues from cysteine through phenylalanine. The sequence is cut down to CDR3 DNA, 54 bases in frame from base 1. V and J are trimmed by 7 bases and 3 bases, and the gene matches miss 22 bases of the junction.